Listed below are T cell receptor beta chains from one sample, sequenced in a study of post-analysis software for immune sequencing data. Each CDR3 protein is one row after TCRdb ran MiXCR on the PCR reads. There are more than 500,000 distinct CDR3 sequences in the sample; 30% to 40% occur only once, and under 7% lies in the top ten. Material: blood. Source of these receptors: a girl aged 2 to 17 with multiple sclerosis. Each CDR3 is given with its conserved first and last residue. A D gene is named only where the DNA matches it firmly. Size values are once, few and many counts, or a class for expanded clones, and some rows have none.

15,TRBV5-1,TRBJ2-5,NA,NA,TGCGCCAGCAGCTTGGGAACCGGGACCCGGGAGACCCAGTACTTC,CASSLGTGTRETQYF
14,TRBV3-1,TRBJ2-1,TRBD2,NA,TGTGCCAGCTATAGCGGGGGGAAGTACAATGAGCAGTTCTTC,CASYSGGKYNEQFF
14,TRBV12-3/TRBV12-4,TRBJ1-2,TRBD1,NA,TGTGCCAGCAGTCCCCGACAGGGAATGGATGGCTACACCTTC,CASSPRQGMDGYTF
18,TRBV12-3/TRBV12-4,TRBJ2-5,TRBD2,few,TGTGCCAGCAGGAAAGGACTAGCGGCCCTCACCGCCCAAGAGACCCAGTACTTC,CASRKGLAALTAQETQYF
13,TRBV14,TRBJ2-1,NA,few,TGTGCCAGCAGCCCTTTAGGGGGGAGTGAGCAGTTCTTC,CASSPLGGSEQFF
14,TRBV20-1,TRBJ1-5,TRBD1,many,TGCAGTGCTACGCGGGACAGTAGCAATCAGCCCCAGCATTTT,CSATRDSSNQPQHF
14,TRBV3-1,TRBJ1-2,NA,few,TGTGCCAGCAGCCCTACGAGCAGGGTCTATGGCTACACCTTC,CASSPTSRVYGYTF
11,TRBV3-1,TRBJ2-1,NA,NA,TGTGCCAGCGGCCACGCGGGTGAGCAGTTCTTC,CASGHAGEQFF
16,TRBV7-9,TRBJ2-1,NA,NA,TGTGCCAGCAGCTTGGGGCGGGCCGCGACCTACAATGAGCAGTTCTTC,CASSLGRAATYNEQFF
17,TRBV6-1,TRBJ2-3,TRBD2,NA,TGTGCCAGCAGTGCGCCAGGGACTAGCGGGAACACAGATACGCAGTATTTT,CASSAPGTSGNTDTQYF
15,TRBV10-3,TRBJ1-1,NA,NA,TGTGCCATCAGTGAGTCGCACACTTCGAACACTGAAGCTTTCTTT,CAISESHTSNTEAFF
15,TRBV7-7,TRBJ2-5,TRBD2,few,TGTGCTAGCAGCAGGACTAGCGGGGGGGAAGAGACCCAGTACTTC,CASSRTSGGEETQYF
15,TRBV5-6,TRBJ1-2,TRBD1,few,TGTGCCAGCAGCTCAATGACAGGGTGGATCTATGGCTACACCTTC,CASSSMTGWIYGYTF
17,TRBV5-1,TRBJ1-4,NA,few,TGCGCCAGCAGTCCGACAGGAGGGCCCCGGAAGGGTGAAAAACTGTTTTTT,CASSPTGGPRKGEKLFF
16,TRBV5-1,TRBJ2-1,TRBD2,few,TGCGCCAGCAGCTCCGGACTAGCGGGGGGTCACAATGAGCAGTTCTTC,CASSSGLAGGHNEQFF
16,TRBV6-6,TRBJ2-7,TRBD1,NA,TGTGCCAGCCACAAGAACCGGGACAGAGTCCCCTACGAGCAGTACTTC,CASHKNRDRVPYEQYF
19,TRBV6-2/TRBV6-3,TRBJ1-1,NA,NA,TGTGCCAGCAGTTCTCCCCCTGGGACCGTCTCAACTATGAACACTGAAGCTTTCTTT,CASSSPPGTVSTMNTEAFF
16,TRBV10-3,TRBJ2-7,TRBD2,many,TGTGCCATCAGTGAGTCGGGCGGGGGGAGCTCCTACGAGCAGTACTTC,CAISESGGGSSYEQYF
15,TRBV20-1,TRBJ1-1,NA,few,TGCAGTGCTAGAGATAGTACAAGGGTTAACACTGAAGCTTTCTTT,CSARDSTRVNTEAFF
14,TRBV6-5,TRBJ1-1,NA,NA,TGTGCCAGCAGTTTCAGGACCGAGAACACTGAAGCTTTCTTT,CASSFRTENTEAFF
18,TRBV6-5,TRBJ2-3,NA,NA,TGTGCCAGCAGTTACTCAACAACGGGGGCGCGGGGCACAGATACGCAGTATTTT,CASSYSTTGARGTDTQYF
13,TRBV5-1,TRBJ2-5,NA,few,TGCGCCAGCAGCTTCCGGGACGAAGAGACCCAGTACTTC,CASSFRDEETQYF
12,TRBV29-1,TRBJ2-5,NA,few,TGCAGCGTTATAGCGGTGGCAGAGACCCAGTACTTC,CSVIAVAETQYF
15,TRBV5-1,TRBJ2-7,TRBD1,few,TGCGCCAGCAGCGCGAACAGGGGCCCGACATACGAGCAGTACTTC,CASSANRGPTYEQYF
12,TRBV24-1,TRBJ2-1,NA,few,TGTGCCACCAGCGCCGGACAGACCGAGCAGTTCTTC,CATSAGQTEQFF
13,TRBV6-1,TRBJ1-5,NA,NA,TGTGCCAGCAGAGACAGTTTCAATCAGCCCCAGCATTTT,CASRDSFNQPQHF
16,TRBV10-3,TRBJ2-7,NA,many,TGTGCCATCAGTGAGCCACAGGGCCGGCTTACCTACGAGCAGTACTTC,CAISEPQGRLTYEQYF
14,TRBV7-9,TRBJ2-7,NA,NA,TGTGCCAGCAGCCCACCCCGGGACTTCTACGAGCAGTACTTC,CASSPPRDFYEQYF
15,TRBV5-6,TRBJ1-4,NA,NA,TGTGCCAGCAGCCAAGAGACAGGTTTTAATGAAAAACTGTTTTTT,CASSQETGFNEKLFF
15,TRBV11-2,TRBJ1-1,NA,NA,TGCGCCAGCAGCGCTGGGGCGAGGGGCCCTAATGAAGCTTTCTTT,CASSAGARGPNEAFF
16,TRBV5-1,TRBJ2-7,TRBD1,few,TGCGCCAGCAGCAGGGGAGGGGGACAGGGATTCTACGAGCAGTACTTC,CASSRGGGQGFYEQYF
15,TRBV5-1,TRBJ2-5,NA,NA,TGCGCCAGCGGGTCCCGTCCAGCGGCTAAAGAGACCCAGTACTTC,CASGSRPAAKETQYF
13,TRBV6-4,TRBJ1-1,NA,few,TGTGCCAGCAGTGACACAGAAAACACTGAAGCTTTCTTT,CASSDTENTEAFF
17,TRBV7-8,TRBJ2-5,TRBD1,NA,TGTGCCAGCAGCTTAGATCCCCCAGGGGGCATGGTGGAGACCCAGTACTTC,CASSLDPPGGMVETQYF
15,TRBV19,TRBJ1-5,NA,NA,TGTGCCAGTCACCCCCTCGGGACACCGGGCCAACCCCAGCATTTT,CASHPLGTPGQPQHF
13,TRBV20-1,TRBJ1-2,TRBD1,few,TGCAGTGCGGTAAACACAGGGGACTATGGCTACACCTTC,CSAVNTGDYGYTF
17,TRBV4-1,TRBJ1-2,TRBD1,few,TGCGCCAGCAGCCCTCGCGAAGGGACAGGGAAAAACTATGGCTACACCTTC,CASSPREGTGKNYGYTF
16,TRBV5-6,TRBJ2-5,TRBD1,NA,TGTGCCAGCAGCTTGACCGGGACAGGGGGCCAAGAGACCCAGTACTTC,CASSLTGTGGQETQYF
14,TRBV12-3/TRBV12-4,TRBJ1-2,NA,NA,TGTGCCAGCAGTTGCGACGGGGGCGGTTCTGGCTACACCTTC,CASSCDGGGSGYTF
11,TRBV11-2,TRBJ2-3,NA,NA,TGTGCCAGCAGCTCCCGGAATACGCAGTATTTT,CASSSRNTQYF
19,TRBV10-3,TRBJ2-1,NA,NA,TGTGCCATCAGCCCCTCGACAGCTTCACGAGGGGGGCCCTACAATGAGCAGTTCTTC,CAISPSTASRGGPYNEQFF
14,TRBV5-1,TRBJ2-5,NA,NA,TGCGCCAGCAGCTTGGGGACCGGGAGAGGGACCCAGTACTTC,CASSLGTGRGTQYF
14,TRBV7-3,TRBJ2-7,TRBD1,many,TGTGCCAGCAGCCTGGACAGGGCCTCCTACGAGCAGTACTTC,CASSLDRASYEQYF
16,TRBV7-9,TRBJ2-7,NA,few,TGTGCCAGCAGCTTAGTCGTAAACCCCTGGACCTACGAGCAGTACTTC,CASSLVVNPWTYEQYF
17,TRBV9,TRBJ2-1,NA,NA,TGTGCCAGCAGCGTAGGGCTAAGGGGGCGGGGGCACAATGAGCAGTTCTTC,CASSVGLRGRGHNEQFF
12,TRBV18,TRBJ2-7,NA,few,TGTGCCAGCTCACCATCGACAGACGAGCAGTACTTC,CASSPSTDEQYF
14,TRBV7-9,TRBJ2-7,TRBD2,once,TGTGCCAGCAGCCATCCGGGACTAGCGTACGAGCAGTACTTC,CASSHPGLAYEQYF
17,TRBV6-5,TRBJ2-5,TRBD1,few,TGTGCCAGCAGTTACTCAGGCCTGGGACAGGGGGCGGCAGGGCAGTACTTC,CASSYSGLGQGAAGQYF
15,TRBV7-9,TRBJ2-7,TRBD2,NA,TGTGCCAGCAGCTCTCAGAAAACCGGGACTAGCAAGCAGTACTTC,CASSSQKTGTSKQYF
13,TRBV20-1,TRBJ2-7,TRBD1,NA,TGCAGTGCTGAAAGGACAGGCTCCTACGAGCAGTACTTC,CSAERTGSYEQYF
11,TRBV20-1,TRBJ2-5,NA,NA,TGCAGTGCTAGTGCCGGGGAGACCCAGTACTTC,CSASAGETQYF
15,TRBV7-2,TRBJ2-7,TRBD1,few,TGTGCCAGCAGCCTGGACAGGAGTAGCTCCTACGAGCAGTACTTC,CASSLDRSSSYEQYF
13,TRBV12-3/TRBV12-4,TRBJ2-5,NA,few,TGTGCCAGCAGCACGACGGGCCAAGAGACCCAGTACTTC,CASSTTGQETQYF